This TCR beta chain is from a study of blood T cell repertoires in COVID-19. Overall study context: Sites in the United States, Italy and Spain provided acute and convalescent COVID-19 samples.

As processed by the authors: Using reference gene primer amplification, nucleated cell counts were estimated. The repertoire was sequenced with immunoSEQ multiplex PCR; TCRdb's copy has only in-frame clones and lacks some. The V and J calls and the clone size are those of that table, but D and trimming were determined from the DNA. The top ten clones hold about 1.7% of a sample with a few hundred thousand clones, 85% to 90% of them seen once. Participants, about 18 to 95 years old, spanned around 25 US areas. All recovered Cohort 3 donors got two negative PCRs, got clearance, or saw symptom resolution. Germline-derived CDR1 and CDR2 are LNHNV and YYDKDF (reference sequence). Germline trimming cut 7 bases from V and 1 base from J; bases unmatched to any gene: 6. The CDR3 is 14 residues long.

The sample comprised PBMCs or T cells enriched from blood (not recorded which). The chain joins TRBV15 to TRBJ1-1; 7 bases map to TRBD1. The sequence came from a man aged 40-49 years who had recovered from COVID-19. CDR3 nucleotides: TGTGCCACCATAGGAAGGGGGCGGAACACTGAAGCTTTCTTT. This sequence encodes CATIGRGRNTEAFF.